This T cell receptor (beta chain) was retrieved from a study of shared clonotypes between healthy human individuals. This clone has more than one count but fewer than ten. The antigen is not known. Other DNA sequences in this sample translate to the same CDR3. Germline CDR1 is SGDLS and CDR2 is YYNGEE. V lost 0 bases, J lost 1 base, and 7 bases lay in between. This CDR3 contains 14 residues. In replicate PCRs of sorted subsets, approximately 200 ng DNA, 29,000 or so T cell genomes, was used. Generated by immunoSEQ multiplex PCR, the TCRdb table keeps only in-frame clones and is missing some. The sample has 2 million to 2.5 million clones; about 94% are singletons. CD45RO negativity and positive selection for CCR7 defined naive CD8 cells, a population that excluded terminally differentiated effector memory CD45RA+ cells. Nashville, Tennessee was home to all donors, who were Caucasian adults. General study findings and limits: Estimated clonotype richness was generally higher in naive than memory subsets. Rarefaction analysis demonstrated incomplete sorted-subset sequencing notwithstanding large depth.

The chain employs TRBV9 and TRBJ2-5; D tentatively reads TRBD1 or TRBD2 (5 bases each). Sequencing input: naive CD8+ T cells sorted from blood. The receptor's source is a man between 18 and 29 years old in good health. For the CDR3, the DNA is TGTGCCAGCAGCGTAGGGGGGAGCCAAGAGACCCAGTACTTC. Translated, it gives CASSVGGSQETQYF.